These T cell receptor beta chains were read from a single sample in a study of T cells in localized non-small cell lung cancer. Assay: immunoSEQ multiplex PCR; the TCRdb copy retains only in-frame clones and omits some. The profile shows about 1,400 clones, about a quarter of them singletons. The material was lung tumor tissue, obtained before any cancer treatment. These receptors originate from a male donor aged 60 or over with stage II lung adenocarcinoma. The CDR3 runs from the conserved cysteine through the conserved F or W. D genes are given only for firm matches. Size is stated for part of the rows, as once, few or many counts, or as a class when the clone is expanded.

size	D	V	J	CDR3	DNA
medium-sized	TRBD2	TRBV11-3	TRBJ2-7	CASSPYGTSGRVHEQYF	TGTGCCAGCAGCCCCTATGGGACTAGCGGGAGAGTACACGAGCAGTACTTC
large	TRBD2	TRBV11-3	TRBJ2-5	CASSLELAGGRETQYF	TGTGCCAGCAGCTTGGAACTAGCGGGAGGGCGAGAGACCCAGTACTTC
few	TRBD2	TRBV6-8	TRBJ2-1	CAISGGVRERALNEQFF	TGTGCCATCAGTGGGGGAGTGCGGGAGCGGGCTCTCAATGAGCAGTTCTTC
medium-sized	TRBD2	TRBV11-3	TRBJ2-1	CASTPGLAGGEQFF	TGTGCCAGCACTCCCGGACTAGCGGGTGGAGAGCAGTTCTTC
few	.	TRBV11-3	TRBJ1-1	CASSPLGGQIITEAFF	TGTGCCAGCAGCCCCTTAGGCGGGCAGATTATCACTGAAGCTTTCTTT
.	.	TRBV5-1	TRBJ2-2	CATLEGVGTGELFF	TGCGCCACTCTCGAAGGGGTCGGCACCGGGGAGCTGTTTTTT
few	.	TRBV23-1	TRBJ2-3	CASSQSGGPAEDTQYF	TGCGCCAGCAGTCAATCGGGGGGACCGGCGGAAGATACGCAGTATTTT
few	TRBD1	TRBV25-1	TRBJ1-4	CASSGDRGEGEKLFF	TGTGCCAGCAGTGGAGACAGGGGCGAGGGGGAAAAACTGTTTTTT
large	.	TRBV9	TRBJ1-1	CASSVGGLTEAFF	TGTGCCAGCAGCGTCGGGGGGCTCACTGAAGCTTTCTTT
.	TRBD1	TRBV11-3	TRBJ1-1	CASSLGQGALNTEAFF	TGTGCCAGCAGCTTGGGGCAGGGGGCTTTGAACACTGAAGCTTTCTTT
few	.	TRBV7-4	TRBJ2-1	CASSLMRINEQFF	TGTGCCAGCAGCTTAATGCGCATCAATGAGCAGTTCTTC
.	TRBD2	TRBV18	TRBJ2-1	CASSDLAGDNEQFF	TGTGCCAGCTCAGATCTAGCGGGGGACAATGAGCAGTTCTTC
medium-sized	TRBD1	TRBV6-8	TRBJ2-2	CASRIRGHTGELFF	TGTGCCAGCAGAATCAGGGGGCACACCGGGGAGCTGTTTTTT
few	TRBD1	TRBV18	TRBJ1-1	CASSEGQEWNTEAFF	TGTGCCAGCTCAGAGGGACAGGAGTGGAACACTGAAGCTTTCTTT
.	TRBD1	TRBV11-3	TRBJ1-1	CASSPQGAVNTEAFF	TGTGCCAGCAGCCCACAGGGGGCGGTGAACACTGAAGCTTTCTTT
few	.	TRBV10-3	TRBJ1-1	CAISEESGTEAFF	TGTGCCATCAGTGAAGAGTCGGGGACTGAAGCTTTCTTT
.	.	TRBV18	TRBJ2-3	CASSPVGEDTQYF	TGTGCCAGCTCACCAGTTGGTGAAGATACGCAGTATTTT
few	.	TRBV11-3	TRBJ2-7	CASSLFGPRTALRYEQYF	TGTGCCAGCAGCTTGTTTGGGCCCCGGACAGCCCTGCGGTACGAGCAGTACTTC
.	TRBD1	TRBV30	TRBJ1-2	CAWSTGTGTGGRNYGYTF	TGTGCCTGGAGTACAGGGACAGGGACAGGGGGCCGAAACTATGGCTACACCTTC
once	.	TRBV14	TRBJ2-7	CASSDWTGEQYF	TGTGCCAGCAGCGATTGGACGGGCGAGCAGTACTTC
.	TRBD2	TRBV28	TRBJ2-7	CASSPRGLARIEQYF	TGTGCCAGCAGTCCGCGAGGACTAGCGAGGATCGAGCAGTACTTC
few	TRBD2	TRBV11-3	TRBJ2-1	CASSQSWGGSYNEQFF	TGTGCCAGCAGCCAATCGTGGGGGGGATCCTACAATGAGCAGTTCTTC
.	TRBD1	TRBV18	TRBJ2-7	CASSQGTGSSYEQYF	TGTGCCAGCTCACAAGGGACAGGAAGTTCCTACGAGCAGTACTTC
.	TRBD1	TRBV18	TRBJ1-5	CASSPTGVKNQPQHF	TGTGCCAGCTCACCGACAGGGGTTAAGAATCAGCCCCAGCATTTT
few	TRBD1	TRBV29-1	TRBJ2-1	CSVNSGTGEQFF	TGCAGCGTTAATTCCGGGACAGGGGAGCAGTTCTTC
.	TRBD1	TRBV11-3	TRBJ1-1	CASSVDRRNTEAFF	TGTGCCAGCAGCGTGGACAGGAGGAACACTGAAGCTTTCTTT
.	TRBD1	TRBV15	TRBJ2-1	CATSLSGTGGFNEQFF	TGTGCCACCAGCTTATCCGGGACAGGGGGATTCAATGAGCAGTTCTTC
few	TRBD1	TRBV9	TRBJ2-7	CASSNSWTGGYEQYF	TGTGCCAGCAGCAACTCCTGGACAGGGGGGTACGAGCAGTACTTC
few	.	TRBV28	TRBJ1-2	CASIGGQGTYGYTF	TGTGCCAGCATCGGAGGGCAGGGGACCTATGGCTACACCTTC
.	.	TRBV28	TRBJ2-1	CASTEGTESLFEQFF	TGTGCCAGCACCGAGGGGACCGAGTCCCTATTTGAGCAGTTCTTC
.	TRBD2	TRBV11-3	TRBJ2-1	CASSLGGGRAHEQFF	TGTGCCAGCAGCTTAGGAGGCGGGAGAGCCCATGAGCAGTTCTTC
.	TRBD1	TRBV18	TRBJ2-1	CASSQGQVEGFNEQFF	TGTGCCAGCTCCCAGGGACAGGTGGAAGGGTTCAATGAGCAGTTCTTC
once	TRBD2	TRBV18	TRBJ2-7	CASSPHPPSGTSYEQYF	TGTGCCAGCTCACCGCACCCTCCTAGCGGGACCTCCTACGAGCAGTACTTC
.	.	TRBV19	TRBJ2-5	CASSMFRDSQETQYF	TGTGCCAGTAGTATGTTCCGGGACTCCCAAGAGACCCAGTACTTC
few	.	TRBV10-2	TRBJ2-7	CASRPGTSPPDEQYF	TGCGCCAGCCGCCCCGGCACTAGCCCCCCCGACGAGCAGTACTTC
few	TRBD1	TRBV28	TRBJ1-2	CASSLGQGYGYTF	TGTGCCAGCAGCCTAGGACAGGGTTATGGCTACACCTTC
few	.	TRBV18	TRBJ1-3	CASSPNTGDPGNTIYF	TGTGCCAGCTCACCTAACACGGGTGATCCAGGAAACACCATATATTTT
.	TRBD2	TRBV5-1	TRBJ2-2	CASSLGLADTGELFF	TGCGCCAGCAGCCTGGGACTAGCGGACACCGGGGAGCTGTTTTTT
.	TRBD2	TRBV29-1	TRBJ2-3	CSVEGGLAGWTDTQYF	TGCAGCGTTGAAGGGGGACTAGCGGGATGGACAGATACGCAGTATTTT
.	.	TRBV18	TRBJ1-2	CASSVRTTESYGYTF	TGTGCCAGCTCAGTACGGACGACCGAAAGCTATGGCTACACCTTC
few	.	TRBV11-3	TRBJ2-4	CASSLEGLDSNIQYF	TGTGCCAGCAGCTTGGAAGGGCTAGATTCGAACATTCAGTACTTC
medium-sized	.	TRBV9	TRBJ1-2	CASSVDLGYGYTF	TGTGCCAGCAGCGTAGACCTGGGATATGGCTACACCTTC
.	TRBD2	TRBV6-8	TRBJ2-1	CASSAGTSGRNEQFF	TGTGCCAGCAGTGCCGGGACTAGCGGGAGGAATGAGCAGTTCTTC
.	.	TRBV6-8	TRBJ2-1	CASSPTWGANEQFF	TGTGCCAGCAGCCCCACCTGGGGGGCTAATGAGCAGTTCTTC
.	.	TRBV6-8	TRBJ1-3	CASSYLDRRDTIYF	TGTGCCAGCAGTTACCTGGACAGAAGAGACACCATATATTTT
.	TRBD1	TRBV18	TRBJ2-3	CASSPKDRPSTDTQYF	TGTGCCAGCTCTCCTAAGGACAGGCCTAGCACAGATACGCAGTATTTT
few	.	TRBV30	TRBJ1-1	CACPAPLTGTEAFF	TGTGCCTGCCCAGCCCCCCTGACGGGCACTGAAGCTTTCTTT
.	.	TRBV18	TRBJ2-3	CASSLVQRSTDTQYF	TGTGCCAGCTCACTTGTCCAGCGGAGCACAGATACGCAGTATTTT
few	.	TRBV9	TRBJ1-1	CASLYRAGTEAFF	TGTGCCAGCCTTTACAGGGCAGGGACTGAAGCTTTCTTT
.	.	TRBV28	TRBJ1-2	CAGAQAAQEDGYTF	TGTGCCGGGGCTCAGGCCGCCCAAGAGGATGGCTACACCTTC
few	TRBD1	TRBV19	TRBJ2-5	CASRNPGQGQETQYF	TGTGCCAGTAGGAACCCAGGACAGGGCCAAGAGACCCAGTACTTC
few	TRBD1	TRBV6-8	TRBJ2-7	CASSQQGPYSQYF	TGTGCCAGCAGCCAACAGGGGCCTTATTCCCAGTACTTC
medium-sized	.	TRBV6-8	TRBJ1-2	CASCPRVTDLYGYTF	TGTGCCAGCTGCCCTAGGGTGACAGACCTCTATGGCTACACCTTC
few	TRBD2	TRBV25-1	TRBJ2-2	CASSRGGTFGELFF	TGTGCCAGCTCCCGGGGAGGGACTTTCGGGGAGCTGTTTTTT
.	.	TRBV10-3	TRBJ1-4	CAISESGGNNEKLFF	TGTGCCATCAGTGAGAGCGGGGGTAATAATGAAAAACTGTTTTTT
.	.	TRBV19	TRBJ1-5	CASSKAGVRLLPQHF	TGTGCCAGTAGTAAGGCAGGTGTCAGACTCTTGCCCCAGCATTTT
.	TRBD1	TRBV6-8	TRBJ1-1	CAIRDRVGGEAFF	TGTGCCATCAGGGACAGGGTTGGGGGAGAAGCTTTCTTT
.	TRBD1	TRBV30	TRBJ2-3	CAWSAGTGETDTQYF	TGTGCCTGGAGTGCCGGGACAGGGGAGACAGATACGCAGTATTTT
.	TRBD2	TRBV19	TRBJ2-2	CASSIRQGLAGPIANTGELFF	TGTGCCAGTAGTATTCGGCAGGGACTAGCGGGTCCGATCGCGAACACCGGGGAGCTGTTTTTT
few	TRBD2	TRBV6-8	TRBJ2-1	CASSGWTSGTEQFF	TGTGCCAGCAGTGGCTGGACTAGCGGCACTGAGCAGTTCTTC